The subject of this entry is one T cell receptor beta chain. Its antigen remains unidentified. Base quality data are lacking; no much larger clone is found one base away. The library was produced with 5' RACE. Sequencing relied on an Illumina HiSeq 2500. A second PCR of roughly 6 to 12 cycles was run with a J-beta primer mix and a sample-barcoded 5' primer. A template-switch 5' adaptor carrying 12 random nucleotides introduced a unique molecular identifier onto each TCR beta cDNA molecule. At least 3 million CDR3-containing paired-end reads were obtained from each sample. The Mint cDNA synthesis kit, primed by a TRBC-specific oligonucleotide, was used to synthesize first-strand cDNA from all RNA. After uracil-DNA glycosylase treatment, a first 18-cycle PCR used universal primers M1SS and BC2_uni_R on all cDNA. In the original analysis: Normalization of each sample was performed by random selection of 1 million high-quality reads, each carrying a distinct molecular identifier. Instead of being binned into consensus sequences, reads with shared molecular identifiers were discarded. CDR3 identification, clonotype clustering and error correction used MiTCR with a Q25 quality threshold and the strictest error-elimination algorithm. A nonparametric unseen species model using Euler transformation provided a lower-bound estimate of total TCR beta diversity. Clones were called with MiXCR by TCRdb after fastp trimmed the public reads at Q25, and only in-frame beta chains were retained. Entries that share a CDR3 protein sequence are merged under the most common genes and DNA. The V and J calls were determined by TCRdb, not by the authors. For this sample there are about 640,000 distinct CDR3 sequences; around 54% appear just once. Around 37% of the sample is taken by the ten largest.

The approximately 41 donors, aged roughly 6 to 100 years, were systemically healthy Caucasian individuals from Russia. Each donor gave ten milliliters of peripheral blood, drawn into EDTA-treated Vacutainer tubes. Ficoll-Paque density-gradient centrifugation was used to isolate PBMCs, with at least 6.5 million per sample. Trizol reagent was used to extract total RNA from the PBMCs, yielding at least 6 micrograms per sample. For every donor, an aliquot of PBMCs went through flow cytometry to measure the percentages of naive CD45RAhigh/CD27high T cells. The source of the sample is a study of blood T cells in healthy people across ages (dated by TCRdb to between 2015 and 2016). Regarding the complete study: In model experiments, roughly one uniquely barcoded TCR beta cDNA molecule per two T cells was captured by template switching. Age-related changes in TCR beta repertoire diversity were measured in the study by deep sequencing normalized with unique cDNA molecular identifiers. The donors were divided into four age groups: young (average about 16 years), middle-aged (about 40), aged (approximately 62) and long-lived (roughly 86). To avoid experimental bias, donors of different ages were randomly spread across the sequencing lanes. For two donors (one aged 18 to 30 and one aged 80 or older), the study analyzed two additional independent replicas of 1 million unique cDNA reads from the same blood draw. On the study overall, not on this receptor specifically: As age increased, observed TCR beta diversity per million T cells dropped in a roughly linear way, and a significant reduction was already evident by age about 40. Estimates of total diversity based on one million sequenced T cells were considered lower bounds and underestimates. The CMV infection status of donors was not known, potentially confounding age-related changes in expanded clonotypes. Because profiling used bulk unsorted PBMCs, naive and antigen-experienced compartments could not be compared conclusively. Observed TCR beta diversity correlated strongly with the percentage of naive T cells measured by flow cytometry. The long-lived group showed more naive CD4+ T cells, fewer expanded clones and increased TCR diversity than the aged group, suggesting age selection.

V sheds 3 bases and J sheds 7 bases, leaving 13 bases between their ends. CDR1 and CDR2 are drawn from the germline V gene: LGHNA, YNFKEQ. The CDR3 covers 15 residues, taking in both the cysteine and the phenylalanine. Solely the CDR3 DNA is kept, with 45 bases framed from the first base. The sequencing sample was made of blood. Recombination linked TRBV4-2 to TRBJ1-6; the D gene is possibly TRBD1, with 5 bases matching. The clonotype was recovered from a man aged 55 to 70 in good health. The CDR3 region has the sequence CASSHLGAGNSPLHF. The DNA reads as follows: TGTGCCAGCAGCCATCTTGGGGCAGGGAATTCACCCCTCCACTTT.